The 19 T cell receptor beta chains below come from one sample, sequenced in a study of T and B cells in COVID-19 patients. TRB rearrangements were amplified by multiplex PCR with BIOMED2 TRB-A/B primers. TCRdb processed the multiplex PCR reads anew with MiXCR; each CDR3 protein has one entry. The data contain some 11,000 distinct CDR3 sequences, roughly 30% of them singletons. From blood, about 250-500 ng of genomic DNA served as TRB template. Input material: blood. These receptors were obtained from a human donor with active COVID-19.

The gene calls are TRBV19 and TRBJ2-6, with TRBD1 identical over 7 bases. This CDR3 has 16 amino acids. The ends lost 7 bases at V and 1 base at J; junction bases unmatched: 7. CDR1 and CDR2 (germline): LNHDA, SQIVND (reference sequence). The CDR3 coding sequence is TGTGCCAGTAACCCGACAGGGTATTCTGGGGCCAACGTCCTGACTTTC. This translates into CASNPTGYSGANVLTF.

The J gene is TRBJ2-3, the V gene TRBV6-4; the D gene is possibly TRBD1 (6 bases). CDR1 and CDR2 (germline): MRHNA, SNTAGT. The V end lost 0 bases, the J end lost 2 bases, and 12 bases lay between the germline ends. CDR3 size: 16 residues. The CDR3 DNA follows: TGTGCCAGCAGTGACTCTGCAGGGGTCCCCACAGATACGCAGTATTTT. Residues: CASSDSAGVPTDTQYF.

There are a few counts of this clonotype. J is TRBJ1-5 and V is TRBV6-5, with no clear D. Germline V gene lookup returns CDR1 MNHEY and CDR2 SVGAGI. Trimming removed 5 bases at V and 1 base at J, with 6 bases between. This CDR3 is 13 amino acids long. Written as DNA, the CDR3 is TGTGCCAGCAGTCGCAGAAGCAATCAGCCCCAGCATTTT. Translation gives CASSRRSNQPQHF.

The rearrangement links TRBV12-3 or TRBV12-4 to TRBJ1-1, with D perhaps matching TRBD1 (6 bases). The CDR3 runs 15 residues. The CDR3 loop reads CAVGPHDRQRGEAFF. CDR3 coding DNA: TGTGCTGTAGGTCCCCACGACAGGCAAAGGGGGGAAGCTTTCTTT.

The chain recombines TRBV6-5 with TRBJ2-7, with D unclear. V shed 6 bases and J shed 6 bases, with 12 bases lying between them. This CDR3 is built from 12 residues. Looked up from germline, CDR1 is MNHEY and CDR2 is SVGAGI. The CDR3 nucleotides are TGTGCCAGCAGCCCCCGGACGGGCGAGCAGTACTTC. Amino acids: CASSPRTGEQYF.

In its sample, this clonotype is medium-sized (0.01 to 0.1%). The chain employs TRBV19 and TRBJ2-3; no clear D. V was shortened by 4 bases and J by 0 bases, with 8 bases between the two germline ends. The CDR3 has 14 residues. The germline V gene encodes CDR1 LNHDA and CDR2 SQIVND (reference sequence). CDR3 bases: TGTGCCAGTAGTACAGACTCTAGCACAGATACGCAGTATTTT. Translating it yields CASSTDSSTDTQYF.

This clonotype is deemed medium-sized (0.01 to 0.1%). The rearrangement uses TRBV6-5 and TRBJ2-2; D possibly corresponds to TRBD2 (5 bases). From germline, CDR1 is MNHEY and CDR2 SVGAGI. The CDR3 covers 15 residues. V was cut by 6 bases and J by 3 bases, with 14 bases left in between. CDR3 in amino acids: CASSPRGHHTGELFF. The CDR3 nucleotides are TGTGCCAGCAGCCCACGGGGTCACCACACCGGGGAGCTGTTTTTT.

The rearrangement uses TRBV7-9 and TRBJ2-3, with D possibly being TRBD1 (5 bases). The CDR3 loop spans 14 amino acids. The germline V gene has CDR1 SEHNR and CDR2 FQNEAQ (reference sequence). The CDR3 spells CAYQGYIATDTQYF. The CDR3 region has the DNA TGTGCATATCAGGGCTACATCGCCACAGATACGCAGTATTTT.

This clonotype has more than one count but fewer than ten. This rearrangement joins TRBV30 to TRBJ1-5; a weak D match, TRBD1 (5 bases). Trimming stripped 3 bases from V and 4 bases from J, with 16 bases between. From germline, CDR1 is GTSNPN and CDR2 SVGIG (reference sequence). The CDR3 has 15 residues. CDR3 sequence: CAWSLTERGNQPQHF. The CDR3, as DNA: TGTGCCTGGAGCCTAACCGAAAGGGGAAATCAGCCCCAGCATTTT.

The chain couples TRBV18 to TRBJ1-1, with 8 bases lining up with TRBD1. With V trimmed by 0 bases and J by 3 bases, 6 bases remained unmatched. This CDR3 is 16 amino acids long. The germline V gene has CDR1 KGHSH and CDR2 LQKENI. The chain's CDR3 is CASSPPGNRGYTEAFF. In DNA, the CDR3 is TGTGCCAGCTCACCACCGGGAAACAGGGGGTACACTGAAGCTTTCTTT.

The chain recombines TRBV6-5 with TRBJ1-2; D is unresolved. The CDR3 extends over 13 amino acids. The germline CDR1 and CDR2 sequences are MNHEY and SVGAGI. Trimming stripped 0 bases from V and 8 bases from J, with 10 bases between. CDR3 sequence (DNA): TGTGCCAGCAGTTACTCAGGGAAATACGGCTACACCTTC. Translation: CASSYSGKYGYTF.

V is TRBV6-1 and J is TRBJ1-1, with D uncertain. The CDR3 has 14 residues. V gave up 2 bases and J gave up 0 bases, with 7 bases separating them. CDR1 MNHNS and CDR2 SASEGT come from the germline V gene. CDR3 bases: TGTGCCAGCAGTGAACGCGTCGTGAACACTGAAGCTTTCTTT. Residues: CASSERVVNTEAFF.

This clonotype turned up a few times. DNA of the CDR3: TGTGCCAGCAGCGACAGGAGAAGCTCCTACAATGAGCAGTTCTTC. Amino acid sequence: CASSDRRSSYNEQFF. The chain links TRBV7-2 to TRBJ2-1, with D perhaps TRBD1 (6 bases). The germline gives CDR1 SGHTA, CDR2 FQGNSA. This CDR3 comprises 15 residues. The V end was cut by 5 bases, the J end by 0 bases, with 11 bases between. The full variable domain, in which reference TRBV7-2 and TRBJ2-1 provide the parts outside the CDR3, is GAGVSQSPSNKVTEKGKDVELRCDPISGHTALYWYRQSLGQGLEFLIYFQGNSAPDKSGLPSDRFSAERTGGSVSTLTIQRTQQEDSAVYLCASSDRRSSYNEQFFGPGTRLTVL.

This clonotype was found a few times. The chain joins TRBV6-2 or TRBV6-3 to TRBJ1-6; the match to TRBD1 covers 7 bases. V trimming: 4 bases; J trimming: 10 bases; junction bases outside the gene matches: 7. The germline CDR1 and CDR2 sequences are MNHEY and SVGEGT. CDR3 size: 14 residues. The CDR3 DNA reads TGTGCCAGCAGTTCCCGGGACAGCGAATCACCCCTCCACTTT. Its translation is CASSSRDSESPLHF.

The chain carries TRBV19 and TRBJ1-5; TRBD1 aligns across 10 bases. The CDR3 runs to 17 residues. Germline V gene lookup returns CDR1 LNHDA and CDR2 SQIVND (reference sequence). Trimming cost V 5 bases and J 0 bases; bases outside gene matches: 7. The CDR3 DNA sequence: TGTGCCAGTAGTCTGGGACAGGGGAGGGGTAGCAATCAGCCCCAGCATTTT. Its translation: CASSLGQGRGSNQPQHF.

The gene calls are TRBV6-1 and TRBJ1-3; perhaps TRBD1 as D (5 bases). Trimming cost V 7 bases and J 4 bases, with 8 bases left between them. CDR1 and CDR2 from the germline V gene are MNHNS and SASEGT. The CDR3 length is 12 residues. CDR3 sequence reads: CASNGGGNTIYF. In nucleotides, the CDR3 is TGTGCCAGCAACGGGGGAGGAAACACCATATATTTT.

This clonotype is termed medium-sized (0.01 to 0.1%). The chain is built from TRBV27 and TRBJ2-7, with D perhaps matching TRBD1 (7 bases). The CDR3 is made up of 17 amino acids. From germline, CDR1 is MNHEY and CDR2 SMNVEV (reference sequence). Trimming shortened V by 0 bases and J by 2 bases, and 17 bases separated the two germline ends. The CDR3 sequence is CASSLSGWAGQPYEQYF. The CDR3 coding sequence is TGTGCCAGCAGTTTATCTGGTTGGGCGGGACAGCCCTACGAGCAGTACTTC.

This rearrangement joins TRBV5-6 to TRBJ1-1, with D perhaps matching TRBD1 (5 bases). CDR1 and CDR2 (germline): SGHDT, YYEEEE. The V gene lost 1 base and the J gene lost 4 bases, with 8 bases spanning the gap. This CDR3 has 13 residues. The CDR3, as DNA: TGTGCCAGCAGCTTGAGGGGTGTCACTGAAGCTTTCTTT. Protein sequence: CASSLRGVTEAFF.

The gene calls are TRBV14 and TRBJ2-7; 8 bases fit TRBD1. The junction had 5 bases not matched to a gene; V was cut back by 4 bases and J by 3 bases. The CDR3 consists of 14 residues. Per the germline V gene, CDR1 is SGHDN and CDR2 is FVKESK. CDR3 in amino acids: CASSLAGTGYEQYF. The CDR3, as DNA: TGTGCCAGCAGCCTAGCCGGGACAGGCTACGAGCAGTACTTC.